What follows are 31 T cell receptor beta chains derived from one specimen sequenced in a study of a mutant IDH1 vaccine in newly diagnosed glioma. No antigens are known for them. TCRdb's copy holds only in-frame clones and misses some; the assay was immunoSEQ multiplex PCR. The sample has around 100,000 clones, 90% seen once; the top ten hold 0.5% to 0.65%. As to time point: week 11, during vaccination. Topical imiquimod accompanied each vaccine dose, which consisted of 300 ug of mutant IDH1 20-mer peptide. Sequencing was performed on PBMCs, taken from a glioma patient whose treatment included an IDH1 peptide vaccine. The receptor source for this set is a woman in her forties or fifties with glioma.

The V call is TRBV25-1, the J call TRBJ1-1; 7 nucleotides match TRBD1. V was clipped by 8 bases and J by 6 bases; unmatched bases: 9. This CDR3 is 13 amino acids long. Germline values: CDR1 MGHDK, CDR2 SYGVNS. In nucleotides, the CDR3 is TGTGCCAGCGGGGTAACAGGGGTATCTGAAGCTTTCTTT. Encoded protein: CASGVTGVSEAFF.

This rearrangement joins TRBV5-5 to TRBJ2-7; 8 bases map to TRBD1. Germline CDR1 is SGHKS and CDR2 is YYEKEE (reference sequence). The CDR3 is 13 residues long. J was trimmed by 4 bases and V by 9 bases; bases with no gene match: 9. CDR3 in amino acids: CATQGAKTYEQYF. The DNA for the CDR3 is TGTGCCACCCAGGGGGCTAAAACGTACGAGCAGTACTTC.

J is TRBJ2-5 and V is TRBV6-1, with D perhaps matching TRBD2 (5 bases). The DNA matches TRBJ2-7 better at its end, which makes the J call doubtful. The V gene's germline CDR1 is MNHNS and CDR2 SASEGT. This CDR3 has 14 residues. The CDR3 here is CATEREPGSYEQYF. The CDR3 nucleotides are TGTGCCACCGAAAGGGAGCCAGGATCCTACGAGCAGTACTTC.

This clone was detected only once. The chain employs TRBV7-9 and TRBJ2-1; 8 bases agree with TRBD1. CDR3 size: 13 residues. From germline, CDR1 is SEHNR and CDR2 FQNEAQ (reference sequence). The junction had 3 bases not matched to a gene; V was cut back by 6 bases and J by 5 bases. The CDR3 loop reads CASSQGAHNEQFF. The CDR3 nucleotides read TGTGCCAGCAGTCAGGGGGCTCACAATGAGCAGTTCTTC.

This clone was picked up one time. This chain joins TRBV27 and TRBJ1-1; tentatively, D is TRBD1 (6 bases). V lost 5 bases, J lost 1 base, and 14 bases lay in between. Germline lookup yields CDR1 MNHEY and CDR2 SMNVEV (reference sequence). The CDR3 contains 15 residues. CDR3 bases: TGTGCCAGCAGTGATCCAGGGGATAGGAACACTGAAGCTTTCTTT. Translated: CASSDPGDRNTEAFF.

This clone appeared a few times. The rearrangement uses TRBV6-5 and TRBJ2-7, with 9 bases identical to TRBD1. This CDR3 region has 15 residues. CDR1 is MNHEY, CDR2 SVGAGI, per germline. After removal of 6 bases from V and 3 bases from J, the junction contained 9 bases not matched to a gene. CDR3 in amino acids: CASSDGQGKFYEQYF. CDR3 in DNA: TGTGCCAGCAGCGATGGACAGGGGAAATTCTACGAGCAGTACTTC.

This clone was picked up one time. CDR3 sequence reads: CASSQLVGVGGNTIYF. The DNA for the CDR3 is TGTGCCAGCAGCCAGCTTGTTGGGGTGGGAGGAAACACCATATATTTT. The chain is built from TRBV11-2 and TRBJ1-3; D unresolved. The CDR3 length is 16 residues. Germline CDR1 is SGHAT and CDR2 is FQNNGV. Trimming pared 5 bases from V and 4 bases from J, leaving 18 bases between. Variable domain in full (rest from reference TRBV11-2 and TRBJ1-3): EAGVAQSPRYKIIEKRQSVAFWCNPISGHATLYWYQQILGQGPKLLIQFQNNGVVDDSQLPKDRFSAERLKGVDSTLKIQPAKLEDSAVYLCASSQLVGVGGNTIYFGEGSWLTVV.

V is TRBV7-2 and J is TRBJ1-2; D gene uncertain. Germline V lookup: CDR1 SGHTA, CDR2 FQGNSA. The CDR3 totals 14 residues. Trimming stripped 1 base from V and 7 bases from J, with 13 bases between. The CDR3 DNA is TGTGCCAGCAGCTTAGATTTCCGGGATACTGGCTACACCTTC. Its protein is CASSLDFRDTGYTF.

V and J are TRBV5-1 and TRBJ2-1; 14 nucleotides agree with TRBD2. J was trimmed by 7 bases and V by 4 bases; bases with no gene match: 4. The CDR3 totals 15 residues. Per the germline V gene, CDR1 is SGHRS and CDR2 is YFSETQ. CDR3 amino acids: CASSRTSGRTNEQFF. DNA for the CDR3: TGCGCCAGCAGCCGGACTAGCGGGAGGACAAATGAGCAGTTCTTC.

This clone occurred once. The chain couples TRBV4-1 to TRBJ1-1; D uncertain. The germline CDR1 and CDR2 sequences are MGHRA and YSYEKL. The germline V and J ends were trimmed by 5 bases and 1 base, with 20 bases remaining between them. The CDR3 runs to 17 residues. CDR3 amino acids: CASSYPGTSHSNTEAFF. The CDR3 DNA is TGCGCCAGCAGCTATCCAGGTACCAGCCATTCGAACACTGAAGCTTTCTTT.

The chain recombines TRBV4-1 with TRBJ2-7, with TRBD1 as a possible D gene (6 bases). The CDR3 is made up of 14 amino acids. The germline V and J ends were trimmed by 3 bases and 2 bases, with 11 bases remaining between them. Germline V lookup: CDR1 MGHRA, CDR2 YSYEKL. The CDR3 sequence is CASSHATGTYEQYF. In DNA form, the CDR3 reads TGCGCCAGCAGCCACGCCACAGGGACCTACGAGCAGTACTTC.

This chain uses TRBV2 with TRBJ1-4; D unresolved. Germline CDR1 is SNHLY and CDR2 is FYNNEI. V lost 3 bases, J lost 6 bases, and 11 bases lay in between. The CDR3 loop spans 14 amino acids. CDR3 coding DNA: TGTGCCAGCAGTGATTTGGCGGGTTATGAAAAACTGTTTTTT. Amino acid sequence: CASSDLAGYEKLFF.

This clone came up once. The V gene is TRBV28, the J gene TRBJ2-3, with 14 nucleotides matching TRBD2. This CDR3 contains 17 residues. Germline V CDR1 and CDR2: MDHEN, SYDVKM. V was pared by 6 bases and J by 0 bases, with 5 bases of the junction left unmatched. The CDR3 loop is CASSGLAGGPSTDTQYF. The CDR3 DNA reads as TGTGCCAGCAGCGGACTAGCGGGAGGTCCTAGCACAGATACGCAGTATTTT.

V and J are TRBV18 and TRBJ1-1, with TRBD1 matching over 9 bases. Germline V gene lookup returns CDR1 KGHSH and CDR2 LQKENI. Trimming removed 6 bases from V and 10 bases from J; junction bases left unmatched: 3. The CDR3 extends over 11 amino acids. The CDR3 nucleotides are TGTGCCAGCTCCCCGGACAGGGGAGCTTTCTTT. The encoded protein is CASSPDRGAFF.

This chain links TRBV10-3 with TRBJ2-7; 7 bases align to TRBD2. The CDR3 is made up of 13 amino acids. The V gene's germline CDR1 is ENHRY and CDR2 SYGVKD. The CDR3 reads CASGGLFSYEQYF. CDR3 sequence (DNA): TGTGCTTCCGGGGGGTTATTCTCCTACGAGCAGTACTTC.

The chain couples TRBV11-3 to TRBJ2-1; 10 bases are shared with TRBD1. The CDR3 covers 15 residues. Unmatched junction bases numbered 4, after V lost 4 bases and J lost 4 bases. Germline-derived CDR1 and CDR2 are SGHNT and YENEEA. DNA for the CDR3: TGTGCCAGCAGCTCCCGGGACAGGGGTTACAATGAGCAGTTCTTC. This sequence encodes CASSSRDRGYNEQFF.

The chain employs TRBV4-1 and TRBJ2-5; D remains unclear. TRBJ2-7 explains the end of the DNA better; the J call may be wrong. The CDR3 sequence is 15 residues long. CDR1 is MGHRA and CDR2 is YSYEKL in the germline V gene. CDR3 residues: CASSQEGVQSAEQYF. CDR3 sequence (DNA): TGCGCCAGCAGCCAAGAAGGTGTACAGTCCGCCGAGCAGTACTTC.

V usage is TRBV12-2 and J usage is TRBJ1-2. TRBV12-2 is described as a pseudogene. The CDR3 contains 10 residues. The chain's CDR3 is CASRYYGYTF. The CDR3 DNA follows: TGTGCAAGTCGTTACTATGGCTACACCTTC.

This clone was observed a single time. The gene calls are TRBV23-1 and TRBJ2-7, with a weak D call TRBD2 (7 bases). TRBV23-1 is recorded as an ORF, its role being uncertain. Trimming shortened V by 9 bases and J by 0 bases, and 12 bases separated the two germline ends. CDR3 length equals 13 residues. DNA of the CDR3: TGCGCCAGTAGGGGGGGAGTCTCCTACGAGCAGTACTTC. Protein product: CASRGGVSYEQYF.

V usage is TRBV9 and J usage is TRBJ2-7; D ambiguous. Trimming stripped 2 bases from V and 5 bases from J, with 14 bases between. The CDR3 is made up of 14 amino acids. In germline, CDR1 is SGDLS, CDR2 YYNGEE. In nucleotides, the CDR3 is TGTGCCAGCAGCGTTAGGCCAGGCGACAACGAGCAGTACTTC. This encodes CASSVRPGDNEQYF.

This clone was found a few times. This chain joins TRBV19 and TRBJ1-1, with TRBD1 matching 7 bases. CDR3 size: 15 residues. Germline V lookup: CDR1 LNHDA, CDR2 SQIVND (reference sequence). Trimming took 2 bases from V and 6 from J; bases not matched to a gene: 9. CDR3 DNA: TGTGCCAGTAGTATACTCCGACAGGGAGAGCCTGAAGCTTTCTTT. Protein: CASSILRQGEPEAFF.

The chain has TRBV25-1 and TRBJ2-2; 10 positions agree with TRBD2. Unmatched junction bases numbered 10, after V lost 4 bases and J lost 5 bases. This CDR3 region has 17 residues. Germline V lookup: CDR1 MGHDK, CDR2 SYGVNS. The CDR3, as DNA: TGTGCCAGCAGTGGGGGTTTAGCGGGAGGTCGAACCGGGGAGCTGTTTTTT. Protein sequence: CASSGGLAGGRTGELFF.

The V call is TRBV7-2, the J call TRBJ2-7; D call uncertain. CDR3 length equals 14 residues. V was cut by 1 base and J by 4 bases, with 11 bases left in between. Germline CDR1 SGHTA, CDR2 FQGNSA. The chain's CDR3 is CASSLGRSAYEQYF. The CDR3 DNA follows: TGTGCCAGCAGCTTAGGCAGGTCGGCTTACGAGCAGTACTTC.

The chain combines TRBV10-3 with TRBJ2-7; no definite D call. This CDR3 has 12 residues. V was clipped by 9 bases and J by 0 bases, with 9 bases between them. Germline V gene data show CDR1 as ENHRY and CDR2 as SYGVKD. CDR3: CAISLSSYEQYF. The CDR3 DNA sequence: TGTGCCATTTCCCTCTCCTCCTACGAGCAGTACTTC.

The chain links TRBV9 to TRBJ2-3; 16 bases line up with TRBD2. This CDR3 comprises 17 residues. Losses at the gene ends were 3 bases for V and 6 bases for J; bases not matched to a gene: 7. Germline V gene lookup returns CDR1 SGDLS and CDR2 YYNGEE. CDR3: CASSGGTSGRAGDTQYF. The CDR3, as DNA: TGTGCCAGCAGCGGGGGGACTAGCGGGAGGGCAGGGGATACGCAGTATTTT.

The genes are TRBV29-1 and TRBJ2-1, with D possibly TRBD1 on 7 matching bases. V was shortened by 4 bases and J by 7 bases, with 17 bases between the two germline ends. Germline values: CDR1 SQVTM, CDR2 ANQGSEA. This CDR3 spans 14 amino acids. The CDR3 protein is CSVVEAGGINEQFF. CDR3 sequence (DNA): TGCAGCGTTGTGGAGGCAGGGGGGATTAATGAGCAGTTCTTC.

The chain carries TRBV30 and TRBJ2-5; D call uncertain. V shed 2 bases and J shed 2 bases, with 9 bases lying between them. The CDR3 contains 13 residues. Germline values: CDR1 GTSNPN, CDR2 SVGIG (reference sequence). The CDR3 DNA is TGTGCCTGGAGTAACGGGCCTCAAGAGACCCAGTACTTC. It encodes CAWSNGPQETQYF. Supplemented by reference TRBV30 and TRBJ2-5, the full variable domain reads SQTIHQWPATLVQPVGSPLSLECTVEGTSNPNLYWYRQAAGRGLQLLFYSVGIGQISSEVPQNLSASRPQDRQFILSSKKLLLSDSGFYLCAWSNGPQETQYFGPGTRLLVL.

The chain combines TRBV28 with TRBJ1-3; D remains ambiguous. This CDR3 comprises 12 residues. CDR1 is MDHEN, CDR2 SYDVKM, per germline. V was shortened by 5 bases and J by 4 bases, with 6 bases between the two germline ends. This CDR3 is CASSEVGNTIYF. The CDR3 nucleotides read TGTGCCAGCAGTGAGGTCGGAAACACCATATATTTT. The entire variable domain, with the rest obtained from reference TRBV28 and TRBJ1-3, is as follows: DVKVTQSSRYLVKRTGEKVFLECVQDMDHENMFWYRQDPGLGLRLIYFSYDVKMKEKGDIPEGYSVSREKKERFSLILESASTNQTSMYLCASSEVGNTIYFGEGSWLTVV.

This clone was recorded once. The V call is TRBV27, the J call TRBJ2-7; either TRBD1 or TRBD2 may fit D (6 bases each). The ends were cut back, 2 bases at V and 7 bases at J, with 12 bases in the middle. The CDR3 sequence is 13 residues long. The germline V gene has CDR1 MNHEY and CDR2 SMNVEV (reference sequence). This chain's CDR3 is CASSLGGPLEQYF. As DNA, the CDR3 is TGTGCCAGCAGTTTAGGGGGGCCTTTGGAGCAGTACTTC.

The chain employs TRBV28 and TRBJ2-7, with TRBD2 as a possible D gene (5 bases). CDR3 size: 13 residues. CDR1 and CDR2 (germline): MDHEN, SYDVKM. V was pared by 5 bases and J by 6 bases, with 14 bases between. Written as DNA, the CDR3 is TGTGCCAGCAGTGCGGGTACCGGAGGCGAGCAGTACTTC. It is translated as CASSAGTGGEQYF. The whole variable domain, remainder taken from reference TRBV28 and TRBJ2-7, is DVKVTQSSRYLVKRTGEKVFLECVQDMDHENMFWYRQDPGLGLRLIYFSYDVKMKEKGDIPEGYSVSREKKERFSLILESASTNQTSMYLCASSAGTGGEQYFGPGTRLTVT.

This rearrangement joins TRBV10-2 to TRBJ2-4; 10 nucleotides agree with TRBD2. J gave up 3 bases and V 3 bases, and 8 bases lay outside the gene matches. Germline CDR1 WSHSY, CDR2 SAAADI. The length of the CDR3 is 17 residues. CDR3 in DNA: TGCGCCAGCAGTGATCAGAGACTAGCGGGTGTCAAAAACATTCAGTACTTC. This encodes CASSDQRLAGVKNIQYF.